A single sample is the source of the 25 T cell receptor beta chains below, sequenced in a study of T cells in Graves' hyperthyroidism and ophthalmopathy. RNA transcripts yielded amplified TCR beta CDR3 regions. A first-round RT-PCR of the TCR CDR3 used the HTBI primer set. MiXCR was run by TCRdb on the multiplex PCR reads, yielding one entry per CDR3 protein. This repertoire shows 560,000 or so distinct CDR3 sequences, 46% found once; its top ten account for just under 8.5%. The sample consisted of peripheral blood or thyroid tissue (not recorded which). All receptors derive from a woman younger than 35 with Graves' hyperthyroidism.

The genes are TRBV2 and TRBJ1-6, with D possibly TRBD1 on 5 matching bases. The ends were cut back, 7 bases at V and 9 bases at J, with 16 bases in the middle. The CDR3 runs 14 residues. In germline, CDR1 is SNHLY, CDR2 FYNNEI. The CDR3 reads CASKATEPISPLHF. In DNA form, the CDR3 reads TGTGCCAGCAAAGCGACAGAACCTATTTCACCCCTCCACTTT.

The rearrangement links TRBV2 to TRBJ1-2, with D possibly TRBD1 on 5 matching bases. CDR1 and CDR2 (germline): SNHLY, FYNNEI. Deletions cut 6 bases from V and 0 bases from J, with 17 bases between. CDR3 length: 16 residues. CDR3: CASRPLRRGTNYGYTF. CDR3 nucleotides: TGTGCCAGCAGACCATTAAGGCGGGGCACTAACTATGGCTACACCTTC.

This clonotype was counted only a few times. The V gene is TRBV7-9, the J gene TRBJ2-7; weak D call: TRBD1 (6 bases). The length of the CDR3 is 14 residues. Trimming removed 5 bases from V and 2 bases from J, with 13 bases in between. Germline V gene lookup returns CDR1 SEHNR and CDR2 FQNEAQ (reference sequence). The CDR3 spells CASSTGTNAYEQYF. The CDR3, as DNA: TGTGCCAGCAGCACAGGGACCAACGCCTACGAGCAGTACTTC.

The CDR3 bases are TGTGCCAGCAGCTTGACAGTAGAGGGCTATGGCTACACCTTC. Protein product: CASSLTVEGYGYTF. The genes are TRBV7-9 and TRBJ1-2; D possibly corresponds to TRBD1 (5 bases). The CDR3 spans 14 residues. In germline, CDR1 is SEHNR, CDR2 FQNEAQ (reference sequence). The V end lost 3 bases, the J end lost 4 bases, and 12 bases lay between the germline ends.

Turning to this clonotype: This clone may be a read error of a much larger clone one base away. The rearrangement uses TRBV7-9 and TRBJ2-5; D possibly corresponds to TRBD2 (5 bases). CDR3 size: 13 residues. CDR1 and CDR2 (germline): SEHNR, FQNEAQ (reference sequence). V was shortened by 6 bases and J by 11 bases, with 19 bases between the two germline ends. This chain's CDR3 is CASSYFGLGGQYF. In nucleotides, the CDR3 is TGTGCCAGCAGTTACTTCGGCCTGGGCGGGCAGTACTTC.

V is TRBV2 and J is TRBJ2-2, with a possible D match to TRBD2 (6 bases). CDR1 SNHLY and CDR2 FYNNEI come from the germline V gene. CDR3 length: 14 amino acids. V dropped 5 bases and J dropped 3 bases, with 10 bases sitting between them. As DNA, the CDR3 is TGTGCCAGCAGTAACCCGGGGGACACCGGGGAGCTGTTTTTT. Amino acids: CASSNPGDTGELFF.

The rearrangement links TRBV25-1 to TRBJ2-5; D is unclear. Per germline, CDR1 MGHDK and CDR2 SYGVNS. The V gene lost 11 bases and the J gene lost 5 bases, with 6 bases spanning the gap. The CDR3 has 9 amino acids. The CDR3 region is CARLETQYF. As DNA, the CDR3 is TGTGCCCGCCTGGAGACCCAGTACTTC.

The V call is TRBV7-2, the J call TRBJ1-1; the D gene is possibly TRBD1 (5 bases). The V and J ends lost 4 bases and 6 bases respectively, with 12 bases between them. The CDR3 spans 13 residues. Germline lookup yields CDR1 SGHTA and CDR2 FQGNSA. CDR3 nucleotide sequence: TGTGCCAGCAGCTCCGGGACTAGCGCTGAAGCTTTCTTT. It specifies CASSSGTSAEAFF. Looking up the rest from reference TRBV7-2 and TRBJ1-1 gives the full variable domain: GAGVSQSPSNKVTEKGKDVELRCDPISGHTALYWYRQSLGQGLEFLIYFQGNSAPDKSGLPSDRFSAERTGGSVSTLTIQRTQQEDSAVYLCASSSGTSAEAFFGQGTRLTVV.

Only one count was recorded for this clonotype. A much larger clone lies a single base off, so this may be a read error. This CDR3 is CASSAMEGVSYEQYF. For the CDR3, the DNA is TGTGCCAGCAGTGCCATGGAGGGGGTTTCCTACGAGCAGTACTTC. The chain carries TRBV7-2 and TRBJ2-7; D tentatively fits TRBD1 or TRBD2 (6 bases each). The V gene's germline CDR1 is SGHTA and CDR2 FQGNSA. The CDR3 is made up of 15 amino acids. The V end lost 6 bases, the J end lost 1 base, and 16 bases lay between the germline ends.

The genes are TRBV6-5 and TRBJ2-7, with a tentative D call TRBD2 (5 bases). This CDR3 comprises 13 residues. Trimming cost V 6 bases and J 4 bases, with 13 bases left between them. Looked up from germline, CDR1 is MNHEY and CDR2 is SVGAGI. The CDR3 here is CASRVNGVYEQYF. In DNA form, the CDR3 reads TGTGCCAGCAGGGTGAACGGGGTTTACGAGCAGTACTTC.

This clonotype showed up just a few times. The chain uses TRBV11-2 and TRBJ2-6; D unclear. CDR3 length equals 16 residues. The V end was cut by 2 bases, the J end by 0 bases, with 8 bases between. Germline loops: CDR1 SGHAT, CDR2 FQNNGV. CDR3 DNA sequence: TGTGCCAGCAGCTTACTAGGAGTCTCTGGGGCCAACGTCCTGACTTTC. Translating gives CASSLLGVSGANVLTF.

The chain recombines TRBV19 with TRBJ1-5; D unclear. CDR3 length: 14 residues. V lost 7 bases and J 2 bases, leaving 12 bases between the germline ends. Germline loops: CDR1 LNHDA, CDR2 SQIVND (reference sequence). Here the CDR3 reads CASMTGQGNQPQHF. As DNA, the CDR3 is TGTGCCAGTATGACTGGGCAGGGCAATCAGCCCCAGCATTTT.

This clonotype was counted ten times or more. This chain uses TRBV7-9 with TRBJ2-5, with TRBD1 matching 8 bases. V lost 5 bases to trimming and J lost 2 bases; unmatched junction nucleotides: 4. The CDR3 length is 14 residues. Germline CDR1 and CDR2: SEHNR and FQNEAQ (reference sequence). The CDR3 is CASSHRTGQETQYF. DNA of the CDR3: TGTGCCAGCAGCCACCGGACAGGGCAAGAGACCCAGTACTTC.

This clonotype was seen only a few times. The chain links TRBV19 to TRBJ1-1, with 8 bases aligning to TRBD1. The CDR3 covers 13 residues. CDR1 is LNHDA and CDR2 is SQIVND in the germline V gene (reference sequence). The junction had 6 bases not matched to a gene; V was cut back by 10 bases and J by 2 bases. The CDR3 region is CATKDRDNTEAFF. The CDR3 DNA sequence: TGTGCCACCAAGGACAGGGATAACACTGAAGCTTTCTTT.

J is TRBJ1-1 and V is TRBV10-3, with D possibly matching TRBD1 (6 bases). Trimming left V 10 bases short and J 0 bases short, with 18 bases between. Germline V gene sequence: CDR1 ENHRY, CDR2 SYGVKD. This CDR3 comprises 15 residues. For the CDR3, the DNA is TGTGCCAGCAGCTACGCCCGGGACATGAACACTGAAGCTTTCTTT. This codes for CASSYARDMNTEAFF.

This clonotype was detected only a few times. CDR3 residues: CASSEWAGGDYGYTF. CDR3 nucleotides: TGTGCCAGCAGTGAATGGGCAGGGGGCGACTATGGCTACACCTTC. V and J are TRBV2 and TRBJ1-2, with 8 bases aligning to TRBD1. The CDR3 is 15 residues long. Unmatched junction bases numbered 5, after V lost 2 bases and J lost 3 bases. The germline CDR1 and CDR2 sequences are SNHLY and FYNNEI.

This clonotype was seen at least ten times. The chain employs TRBV10-3 and TRBJ2-5, with TRBD1 matching 8 bases. There are 14 residues in the CDR3. V lost 10 bases and J lost 1; bases outside the gene matches: 8. Germline-derived CDR1 and CDR2 are ENHRY and SYGVKD. The CDR3 is CASLLGQGQETQYF. Written as DNA, the CDR3 is TGTGCCAGCCTATTAGGACAGGGCCAAGAGACCCAGTACTTC.

Here the CDR3 reads CSVASGSGYGYTF. The CDR3 region has the DNA TGCAGCGTTGCTAGCGGGTCGGGGTATGGCTACACCTTC. The rearrangement uses TRBV29-1 and TRBJ1-2, with D hard to call. V shed 4 bases and J shed 5 bases, with 14 bases lying between them. This CDR3 contains 13 residues. Germline V lookup: CDR1 SQVTM, CDR2 ANQGSEA. The variable domain in full, completed from reference TRBV29-1 and TRBJ1-2, reads SAVISQKPSRDICQRGTSLTIQCQVDSQVTMMFWYRQQPGQSLTLIATANQGSEATYESGFVIDKFPISRPNLTFSTLTVSNMSPEDSSIYLCSVASGSGYGYTFGSGTRLTVV.

V and J are TRBV9 and TRBJ1-1; the D gene is possibly TRBD1 (5 bases). The ends were cut back, 6 bases at V and 1 base at J, with 13 bases in the middle. This CDR3 is 14 amino acids long. Germline V gene data show CDR1 as SGDLS and CDR2 as YYNGEE. CDR3 sequence reads: CASTRKDKNTEAFF. For the CDR3, the DNA is TGTGCCAGCACAAGAAAGGACAAGAACACTGAAGCTTTCTTT.

The chain links TRBV4-1 to TRBJ1-5; 10 bases match TRBD1. Germline V gene lookup returns CDR1 MGHRA and CDR2 YSYEKL. The V and J ends lost 4 bases and 9 bases, in that order; junction bases with no gene match: 12. The CDR3 has 16 residues. This CDR3 is CASSPAVDRGASPQHF. The CDR3 DNA reads TGCGCCAGCAGCCCGGCGGTGGACAGGGGGGCATCGCCCCAGCATTTT.

This clonotype came up a few times. The rearrangement joins TRBV10-3 to TRBJ1-2, with 10 nucleotides matching TRBD1. The CDR3 contains 15 residues. Germline CDR1 ENHRY, CDR2 SYGVKD. Trimming cost V 10 bases and J 4 bases; bases outside gene matches: 12. CDR3 in DNA: TGTGCCAGCAGCCCGGACAGGGGGGGATTCTATGGCTACACCTTC. Translation: CASSPDRGGFYGYTF.

This clonotype was seen more than once but under ten times. The chain combines TRBV7-9 with TRBJ1-5; D gene ambiguous. From germline, CDR1 is SEHNR and CDR2 FQNEAQ (reference sequence). V lost 4 bases and J lost 4, with 11 bases in between. The CDR3 covers 14 residues. CDR3 protein: CASSSGLLNQPQHF. CDR3 nucleotides: TGTGCCAGCAGCTCGGGCCTTCTGAATCAGCCCCAGCATTTT.

The sample holds a few counts of this clonotype. This rearrangement joins TRBV6-5 to TRBJ2-7; 9 bases agree with TRBD2. The germline gives CDR1 MNHEY, CDR2 SVGAGI. V dropped 0 bases and J dropped 2; count of bases not matched to a gene: 5. This CDR3 is 16 amino acids long. The CDR3 loop is CASSYSWTSAAYEQYF. The CDR3 DNA is TGTGCCAGCAGTTACTCGTGGACTAGCGCTGCCTACGAGCAGTACTTC.

A word on this clonotype: A junction end diverges from the germline sequence, so it may reflect a read error. The chain combines TRBV5-1 with TRBJ1-6; D gene uncertain. Per the germline V gene, CDR1 is SGHRS and CDR2 is YFSETQ. This CDR3 spans 16 amino acids. The CDR3 DNA reads as TGTGCCAGCAGCCAAGAGGGCAGCTCCTATAATTCACCCCTCCACTTT. Protein product: CASSQEGSSYNSPLHF.

The J gene is TRBJ1-1, the V gene TRBV25-1; D gene ambiguous. V was pared by 3 bases and J by 8 bases, with 13 bases between. The germline CDR1 and CDR2 sequences are MGHDK and SYGVNS. The CDR3 sequence is 13 residues long. The CDR3 nucleotides are TGTGCCAGCAGTGATCCAGGCCGGGCCGAAGCTTTCTTT. Protein product: CASSDPGRAEAFF. The full variable domain, completed using reference TRBV25-1 and TRBJ1-1, is EADIYQTPRYLVIGTGKKITLECSQTMGHDKMYWYQQDPGMELHLIHYSYGVNSTEKGDLSSESTVSRIRTEHFPLTLESARPSHTSQYLCASSDPGRAEAFFGQGTRLTVV.